Given below is one TCR beta chain in context. What it binds is unknown. The record originates from a study of T cell responses to AZD1222 COVID-19 vaccine. Study summary: Timing groups of about 4 and about 12 weeks for second doses were pooled. The study's findings and limits: The span of vaccine-associated CD4 TCRs extended across spike, with dominance at 160-218 and 743-854.

Only in-frame clones appear in the TCRdb table, and some are missing; sequencing was by immunoSEQ multiplex PCR. The top ten hold about 3.9% of the sample, which has 150,000 to 200,000 clones, more than 85% seen once. The germline V and J ends were trimmed by 5 bases and 7 bases, with 18 bases remaining between them. CDR1 SGHKS and CDR2 YYEKEE come from the germline V gene (reference sequence). The CDR3 totals 15 residues. The sequence was obtained from an adult in good health. This rearrangement joins TRBV5-5 to TRBJ2-2; D is uncertain. The material sequenced was peripheral blood, taken on day 0 of AZD1222 vaccination. CDR3 nucleotides: TGTGCCAGCAGTATATGGTCCGCTGATAGCGGGGAGCTGTTTTTT. It encodes CASSIWSADSGELFF. Filled out from reference TRBV5-5 and TRBJ2-2, the complete variable domain reads DAGVTQSPTHLIKTRGQQVTLRCSPISGHKSVSWYQQVLGQGPQFIFQYYEKEERGRGNFPDRFSARQFPNYSSELNVNALLLGDSALYLCASSIWSADSGELFFGEGSRLTVL.